This T cell receptor (beta chain) was recorded in a study of regulatory T cells in long-lasting Graves disease (dated by TCRdb to the early 2020s). About the investigation overall: Patients with newly diagnosed Graves' disease had been on antithyroid drugs for under 3 months. Peripheral blood TCR sequencing and RNA sequencing compared persistent Graves' disease patients with newly diagnosed Graves' disease patients. The study was conducted in China and was registered as a clinical trial. A total of approximately 35 samples underwent TCR sequencing: approximately 13 from persistent and roughly 20 from newly diagnosed Graves' disease patients. Broader findings and caveats from the paper: Because the primary lesion, thyroid tissue, could not be accessed, the study looked at peripheral blood alone. Compared with newly diagnosed patients, patients with persistent Graves' disease had lower TCR Shannon entropy and fewer highly expanded clones, which suggests clonal expansion. Persistent patients shared more public clonotypes among themselves (around 2,800) than newly diagnosed patients did (over 950). TRBV28, TRBJ1-2 and TRBJ2-5 were preferentially used in persistent disease, while TRBV20-1 and TRBJ2-1 were favored in newly diagnosed disease. The authors noted that the small sample size was a limitation that may lower accuracy. Sequencing and analysis were restricted to the TCR beta chain.

Worth noting for this clonotype: It lacks a known antigen. Base qualities were left out, and no much larger clone turns up one base away.

According to the germline V gene, CDR1 reads MGHRA and CDR2 reads YSYEKL. At the junction V is shortened by 1 base and J by 3 bases; bases outside the gene matches: 6. From the cysteine up to the phenylalanine, the CDR3 has a length of 17 residues. The entry retains the CDR3 DNA only, 51 bases that are in frame from base 1. Read against the paper, the sample's time point label means: newly diagnosed GD, antithyroid drugs for less than 3 months. RNA was extracted from PBMCs in TRIzol for both TCR sequencing and RNA sequencing. The diagnosis of Graves' disease was made according to American Thyroid Association guidelines. Recruitment of patients was carried out at an endocrinology department in Xi'an, China. Each patient gave roughly 8.4 milliliters of peripheral blood, collected in an EDTA anticoagulant tube. Ficoll Paque Plus density gradient separation was used to isolate PBMCs, and no additional T cell sorting was done. RNA quality was checked with an Agilent 2100 Bioanalyzer and agarose gel, and concentration with a NanoDrop 2000.

The method was multiplex PCR. For sequencing, an Illumina HiSeq 4000 was employed. To build TCR beta libraries, CDR3 regions were amplified by Arm-PCR using iRepertoire HTBI primers. Gel purification was performed on PCR products prior to sequencing. From the authors' description of their analysis: Across samples, approximately 68 TRBV and roughly 13 TRBJ segments were identified and used for gene usage analysis of CDR3 amino acid clonotypes. COPE and FqMerger were used to merge the filtered high-quality paired reads into contigs. BLAST was used to align contigs to IMGT TRBV, TRBD and TRBJ reference genes, and CDR3 was defined according to IMGT. Highly expanded clones were defined as clonotypes with a frequency above 0.1%. Shannon entropy served as the measure of repertoire diversity, while the Gini coefficient captured V-J evenness. A clonotype was considered public if more than one individual shared it. TCRdb reprocessing: public reads trimmed at Q25 with fastp, clones called with MiXCR, in-frame beta chains kept. Rows with one shared CDR3 protein collapse into an entry with the most common genes and DNA. The V and J calls and clone size are TCRdb's, not the authors'. The sample table lists about 540,000 distinct CDR3 sequences, roughly 13% of them with a count of one. Jointly, the top ten make up 10% of the sample.

The same specimen was also included in a second study, on T cells in Graves' hyperthyroidism and ophthalmopathy. The second study also describes: A patient counted as having stable Graves' hyperthyroidism if no progression to ophthalmopathy occurred over 18 months of follow-up. The hyperthyroidism patients were between 18 and 65 years old and newly diagnosed, with a disease duration of less than 2 months. Patients with uncontrolled infections, other autoimmune diseases, pregnancy or lactation were excluded. Diagnoses were based on clinical symptoms, serum thyroxine and TRAb, thyroid ultrasound and orbital computed tomography. The first round of RT-PCR for the TCR CDR3 was performed with the HTBI primer set and the Qiagen OneStep RT-PCR kit. Blood samples also contained most of the expanded thyroid clonotypes (frequency above 0.001), which suggests that blood repertoires may reflect thyroid immune responses. Ophthalmopathy was separated from stable hyperthyroidism by a 13 V-J signature model, with around 90% sensitivity and approximately 81% specificity obtained in cross-validation and 80%/75% obtained in testing. In validation, progression to ophthalmopathy was predicted by the model with 70.59% sensitivity and approximately 78% specificity, a median of approximately 6.5 months before onset. A discovery cohort of around 98 patients, about 43 with Graves' ophthalmopathy and 55 to 60 with stable Graves' hyperthyroidism, was used to find distinguishing TCR V-J signatures. Prospective prediction of ophthalmopathy was tested in an independent validation cohort of approximately 19 hyperthyroidism patients and around 16 patients who later progressed to ophthalmopathy. The roughly 100 discovery patients were divided at random into training and test sets in a 7:3 ratio. In about 6 Graves' hyperthyroidism patients, the study also compared T-cell repertoires from thyroid tissue with T-cell repertoires from blood. Following sampling, methimazole starting at 30 mg daily was given to hyperthyroidism patients, and high-dose intravenous methylprednisolone was given to ophthalmopathy patients. The libraries were constructed in a second round of multiplex PCR and then size-selected and purified. Libraries were sequenced paired-end with 100 bp reads on an Illumina HiSeq2000. SOAPnuke was used to process the raw data, removing reads that contained adapters or uncalled bases, had a mean Phred below 15, or lacked an exact match to the constant primer or identifier. COPE v1.2.5 was used to merge high-quality paired reads, and clonotypes were defined as unique nucleotide sequences. MiTCR v1.1 was used to align the clonotypes against IMGT TRBV, TRBD and TRBJ reference segments. Only V-J combinations with frequency above 0.0001, covering approximately 99% of repertoires, were analysed. A TCS score was defined as the ratio of F50 (clonal expansion) to E x V (chaos), with BLOSUM62-based TCRdist applied between CDR3 peptides within each V-J. Welch's t-statistics and random forest reduced roughly 540 V-J features to 10 to 15, which were used in a naive Bayes classifier (R e1071). No statistical method was used to set the sample size in advance, and investigators knew the group allocation. The paper describes TCR Vbeta CDR3 sequencing of around 140 peripheral blood samples, made up of 43 ophthalmopathy patients, 70 to 80 hyperthyroidism patients and 17 progressor patients.

Here the sequenced sample was peripheral blood mononuclear cells (PBMCs), taken at new diagnosis, from a patient treated with antithyroid drugs. The rearranged chain carries TRBV4-1 and TRBJ2-6; the central 7 bases match TRBD1. This receptor was identified in a man younger than 40 with Graves disease. Donor details come from another sample of the same person, matched by shared clones. At the DNA level, the sequence is TGCGCCAGCAGCCAAGTAGAGGGGGCGCTTGGGGCCAACGTCCTGACTTTC. It encodes CASSQVEGALGANVLTF.